Below, 6 T cell receptor beta chains from the same sample are listed, as sequenced in a study of CD8 T cells in ankylosing spondylitis. Study findings and constraints: Seven or eight highly homologous variants made up a TCR beta motif, and this motif appeared characteristic of ankylosing spondylitis blood.

Their recognized antigens are unknown. One entry per CDR3 protein results from TCRdb running MiXCR on the 5' RACE reads. The repertoire consists of about 440,000 distinct CDR3 sequences, with 17% occurring once and the leading ten covering 1%. Sequenced: blood, either unsorted or a sorted T cell fraction (not recorded which). These receptors originate from a male donor with ankylosing spondylitis.

The chain is built from TRBV7-2 and TRBJ1-1; D unresolved. Trimming took 2 bases from V and 5 from J, leaving 9 bases between them. This CDR3 is 13 amino acids long. CDR1 and CDR2 from the germline V gene are SGHTA and FQGNSA. The CDR3 is CASSLTRRTEAFF. The CDR3 DNA follows: TGTGCCAGCAGCTTAACGAGGCGGACTGAAGCTTTCTTT.

The V and J genes are TRBV7-3 and TRBJ2-5; D is ambiguous. V was clipped by 3 bases and J by 2 bases, with 7 bases between them. This CDR3 is 13 amino acids long. The germline V gene encodes CDR1 SGHTA and CDR2 FQGTGA. As DNA, the CDR3 is TGTGCCAGCAGCTTGACAAAACAAGAGACCCAGTACTTC. It translates to CASSLTKQETQYF. The full variable domain, in which reference TRBV7-3 and TRBJ2-5 provide the parts outside the CDR3, is GAGVSQTPSNKVTEKGKYVELRCDPISGHTALYWYRQSLGQGPEFLIYFQGTGAADDSGLPNDRFFAVRPEGSVSTLKIQRTERGDSAVYLCASSLTKQETQYFGPGTRLLVL.

This clonotype occurred a few times. This rearrangement joins TRBV28 to TRBJ1-5; possibly TRBD1 for D (5 bases). From germline, CDR1 is MDHEN and CDR2 SYDVKM. The V end lost 7 bases, the J end lost 4 bases, and 8 bases lay between the germline ends. This CDR3 region has 12 residues. The CDR3 protein is CASKTANQPQHF. Here the CDR3 DNA reads TGTGCCAGCAAGACAGCAAATCAGCCCCAGCATTTT.

The J gene is TRBJ2-7, the V gene TRBV5-6; perhaps D is TRBD1 or TRBD2 (5 bases each). CDR3 length: 13 residues. The germline gives CDR1 SGHDT, CDR2 YYEEEE. V was cut by 7 bases and J by 3 bases, with 14 bases left in between. This chain's CDR3 is CASAVQRGYEQYF. The CDR3, as DNA: TGTGCCAGCGCCGTCCAGAGGGGCTACGAGCAGTACTTC.

This chain links TRBV3-1 with TRBJ2-2, with D perhaps TRBD2 (6 bases). CDR1 is LGHDT and CDR2 is YNNKEL in the germline V gene (reference sequence). The CDR3 consists of 15 residues. Trimming took off 5 bases at V and 2 bases at J, with 12 bases between the two ends. The CDR3 reads CASSGLAENTGELFF. DNA for the CDR3: TGTGCCAGCAGCGGCTTAGCGGAAAACACCGGGGAGCTGTTTTTT.

This chain links TRBV19 with TRBJ1-5; unclear D gene. Germline V lookup: CDR1 LNHDA, CDR2 SQIVND (reference sequence). The ends were cut back, 4 bases at V and 0 bases at J, with 19 bases in the middle. The CDR3 consists of 18 residues. CDR3 protein: CASSTRTVLEYSNQPQHF. CDR3 DNA: TGTGCCAGTAGTACCCGGACCGTTCTAGAGTATAGCAATCAGCCCCAGCATTTT.